Listed below are T cell receptor beta chains from one sample, sequenced in a study of T cells after yellow fever vaccination. In TCRdb, the 5' RACE reads were re-called with MiXCR into one record per CDR3 protein. The sample has 150,000 to 200,000 distinct CDR3 sequences, less than 9% seen once; the top ten hold roughly 2.5%. Specimen: CD4+ T cells sorted from PBMCs, collected 4 to 5 days after the first yellow fever vaccination. The receptors shown here come from a man between 18 and 35 years old who received the YFV17D yellow fever vaccine. Each CDR3 is given with its conserved first and last residue. Each record gives: clone size, V gene, J gene, D gene, CDR3 length, CDR3 protein, CDR3 DNA. D genes are given only for firm matches. Where a row states a size, it is once, few, many or the class of an expanded clone; other rows omit it.

abundance: few; v_gene: TRBV25-1; j_gene: TRBJ1-1; d_gene: -; len: 12; CDR3aa: CASSRGRTEAFF; CDR3nt: TGTGCCAGCAGTCGGGGGCGGACTGAAGCTTTCTTT
abundance: -; v_gene: TRBV7-9; j_gene: TRBJ2-1; d_gene: TRBD2; len: 15; CDR3aa: CASSPTSGDYNEQFF; CDR3nt: TGTGCCAGCAGCCCGACTAGCGGGGACTACAATGAGCAGTTCTTC
abundance: -; v_gene: TRBV6-6; j_gene: TRBJ1-2; d_gene: -; len: 11; CDR3aa: CASSVNYGYTF; CDR3nt: TGTGCCAGTTCGGTAAACTATGGCTACACCTTC
abundance: few; v_gene: TRBV4-1; j_gene: TRBJ1-4; d_gene: TRBD1; len: 16; CDR3aa: CASSQPPAGGREKLFF; CDR3nt: TGCGCCAGCAGCCAACCCCCCGCAGGGGGCCGTGAAAAACTGTTTTTT
abundance: -; v_gene: TRBV7-2; j_gene: TRBJ1-5; d_gene: -; len: 14; CDR3aa: CASSLGVGYHPQHF; CDR3nt: TGTGCCAGCAGCTTAGGTGTCGGTTATCACCCCCAGCATTTT
abundance: -; v_gene: TRBV4-3; j_gene: TRBJ2-5; d_gene: -; len: 13; CDR3aa: CASSRQVGETQYF; CDR3nt: TGCGCCAGCAGCCGACAGGTTGGGGAGACCCAGTACTTC
abundance: -; v_gene: TRBV28; j_gene: TRBJ2-1; d_gene: -; len: 10; CDR3aa: CASRDKRQFF; CDR3nt: TGTGCCAGCAGGGACAAAAGACAGTTCTTC
abundance: many; v_gene: TRBV28; j_gene: TRBJ1-1; d_gene: -; len: 15; CDR3aa: CASSPRTVVGTEAFF; CDR3nt: TGTGCCAGCAGTCCCCGGACGGTCGTCGGCACTGAAGCTTTCTTT
abundance: few; v_gene: TRBV5-6; j_gene: TRBJ2-5; d_gene: TRBD2; len: 16; CDR3aa: CASSFSGGASRETQYF; CDR3nt: TGTGCCAGCAGCTTTAGCGGGGGGGCGAGTAGGGAGACCCAGTACTTC
abundance: many; v_gene: TRBV18; j_gene: TRBJ1-1; d_gene: -; len: 14; CDR3aa: CASSPLSDLTEAFF; CDR3nt: TGTGCCAGCTCACCACTTTCGGACCTCACTGAAGCTTTCTTT
abundance: -; v_gene: TRBV3-1; j_gene: TRBJ1-6; d_gene: -; len: 13; CDR3aa: CASSQGDGSPLHF; CDR3nt: TGTGCCAGCAGCCAAGGCGATGGTTCACCCCTCCACTTT
abundance: many; v_gene: TRBV3-1; j_gene: TRBJ2-3; d_gene: -; len: 13; CDR3aa: CASRTTLSDTQYF; CDR3nt: TGTGCCAGCAGGACGACCCTTTCAGATACGCAGTATTTT
abundance: many; v_gene: TRBV6-5; j_gene: TRBJ1-6; d_gene: TRBD1; len: 16; CDR3aa: CASSARDRGRDSPLHF; CDR3nt: TGTGCCAGCAGCGCCCGGGACAGGGGGCGAGATTCACCCCTCCACTTT
abundance: many; v_gene: TRBV5-5; j_gene: TRBJ1-4; d_gene: TRBD1; len: 13; CDR3aa: CASSPGQGTKLFF; CDR3nt: TGTGCCAGCAGCCCTGGACAGGGGACGAAACTGTTTTTT
abundance: many; v_gene: TRBV5-1; j_gene: TRBJ1-1; d_gene: -; len: 13; CDR3aa: CASSRDGLGEAFF; CDR3nt: TGCGCCAGCAGCCGGGACGGATTAGGTGAAGCTTTCTTT
abundance: -; v_gene: TRBV10-3; j_gene: TRBJ2-2; d_gene: -; len: 16; CDR3aa: CANSKVVGANTGELFF; CDR3nt: TGTGCCAACAGTAAAGTGGTTGGGGCGAACACCGGGGAGCTGTTTTTT
abundance: few; v_gene: TRBV5-4; j_gene: TRBJ2-1; d_gene: -; len: 15; CDR3aa: CASSLGQAIGNEQFF; CDR3nt: TGTGCCAGCAGCTTGGGGCAGGCAATTGGCAATGAGCAGTTCTTC
abundance: few; v_gene: TRBV11-1; j_gene: TRBJ2-1; d_gene: TRBD2; len: 18; CDR3aa: CASSAGLQGTSGVDEQFF; CDR3nt: TGTGCCAGCAGCGCAGGTCTACAGGGGACTAGCGGGGTGGATGAGCAGTTCTTC
abundance: few; v_gene: TRBV4-1; j_gene: TRBJ1-4; d_gene: TRBD1; len: 15; CDR3aa: CASSQGGQVHEKLFF; CDR3nt: TGCGCCAGCAGCCAAGGGGGACAGGTTCATGAAAAACTGTTTTTT
abundance: -; v_gene: TRBV7-9; j_gene: TRBJ1-4; d_gene: -; len: 16; CDR3aa: CASSLGWDATNEKLFF; CDR3nt: TGTGCCAGCAGCTTAGGATGGGACGCAACTAATGAAAAACTGTTTTTT
abundance: many; v_gene: TRBV18; j_gene: TRBJ1-5; d_gene: -; len: 14; CDR3aa: CASSPTYSNQPQHF; CDR3nt: TGTGCCAGCTCACCAACATATAGCAATCAGCCCCAGCATTTT
abundance: -; v_gene: TRBV29-1; j_gene: TRBJ1-1; d_gene: -; len: 13; CDR3aa: CSVGKAAQGGAFF; CDR3nt: TGCAGCGTTGGAAAGGCAGCCCAGGGTGGAGCTTTCTTT
abundance: -; v_gene: TRBV7-2; j_gene: TRBJ1-2; d_gene: -; len: 11; CDR3aa: CASRWFGGYTF; CDR3nt: TGTGCCAGCCGTTGGTTTGGCGGCTACACCTTC
abundance: many; v_gene: TRBV7-2; j_gene: TRBJ2-3; d_gene: -; len: 17; CDR3aa: CASSPEVDPGGTDTQYF; CDR3nt: TGTGCCAGCAGCCCGGAAGTGGATCCGGGGGGCACAGATACGCAGTATTTT
abundance: many; v_gene: TRBV2; j_gene: TRBJ2-2; d_gene: -; len: 14; CDR3aa: CASRWEPPTGELFF; CDR3nt: TGTGCCAGCAGGTGGGAACCCCCCACCGGGGAGCTGTTTTTT
abundance: -; v_gene: TRBV3-1; j_gene: TRBJ2-7; d_gene: TRBD2; len: 16; CDR3aa: CASSQGGLAGVYEQYF; CDR3nt: TGTGCCAGCAGCCAAGGAGGCCTAGCGGGGGTTTACGAGCAGTACTTC
abundance: many; v_gene: TRBV6-1; j_gene: TRBJ2-7; d_gene: -; len: 13; CDR3aa: CASRSSPYYEQYF; CDR3nt: TGTGCCAGCAGGAGCAGCCCTTACTACGAGCAGTACTTC
abundance: many; v_gene: TRBV4-1; j_gene: TRBJ1-6; d_gene: -; len: 16; CDR3aa: CASSQIGRGQNSPLHF; CDR3nt: TGCGCCAGCAGCCAAATCGGGCGGGGGCAAAATTCACCCCTCCACTTT
abundance: few; v_gene: TRBV5-1; j_gene: TRBJ2-3; d_gene: -; len: 13; CDR3aa: CASSLVPGPFMYF; CDR3nt: TGCGCCAGCAGCTTGGTACCGGGACCGTTCATGTATTTT
abundance: few; v_gene: TRBV2; j_gene: TRBJ1-4; d_gene: -; len: 14; CDR3aa: CASRETGHNEKLFF; CDR3nt: TGTGCCAGCAGAGAGACAGGCCATAATGAAAAACTGTTTTTT
abundance: many; v_gene: TRBV11-3; j_gene: TRBJ2-1; d_gene: -; len: 14; CDR3aa: CASSLDHNDNEQFF; CDR3nt: TGTGCCAGCAGCCTGGATCACAATGACAATGAGCAGTTCTTC
abundance: -; v_gene: TRBV10-3; j_gene: TRBJ1-4; d_gene: -; len: 13; CDR3aa: CAIGSGPDEKLFF; CDR3nt: TGTGCCATCGGCAGCGGCCCGGATGAAAAACTGTTTTTT
abundance: many; v_gene: TRBV10-3; j_gene: TRBJ2-7; d_gene: -; len: 15; CDR3aa: CAISESAANSYEQYF; CDR3nt: TGTGCCATCAGTGAGTCTGCGGCCAACTCCTACGAGCAGTACTTC
abundance: many; v_gene: TRBV7-9; j_gene: TRBJ1-1; d_gene: -; len: 14; CDR3aa: CASSLGHMNTEAFF; CDR3nt: TGTGCCAGCAGCTTGGGGCACATGAACACTGAAGCTTTCTTT
abundance: -; v_gene: TRBV5-1; j_gene: TRBJ1-6; d_gene: -; len: 13; CDR3aa: CASSPGESSPLHF; CDR3nt: TGCGCCAGCAGTCCAGGGGAGAGTTCACCCCTCCACTTT
abundance: few; v_gene: TRBV13; j_gene: TRBJ2-5; d_gene: TRBD1; len: 16; CDR3aa: CASSPDRGQLQETQYF; CDR3nt: TGTGCCAGCAGCCCGGACAGGGGCCAGCTCCAAGAGACCCAGTACTTC
abundance: many; v_gene: TRBV5-1; j_gene: TRBJ1-1; d_gene: -; len: 16; CDR3aa: CASSLAGTLRGTEAFF; CDR3nt: TGCGCCAGCAGCTTGGCCGGGACACTCAGAGGGACTGAAGCTTTCTTT
abundance: few; v_gene: TRBV14; j_gene: TRBJ2-1; d_gene: TRBD1; len: 17; CDR3aa: CASSQDGIRTGDNEQFF; CDR3nt: TGTGCCAGCAGCCAAGATGGCATCCGGACAGGCGACAATGAGCAGTTCTTC
abundance: few; v_gene: TRBV5-1; j_gene: TRBJ1-1; d_gene: -; len: 14; CDR3aa: CASGSDTTNTEAFF; CDR3nt: TGCGCCAGCGGATCTGACACCACGAACACTGAAGCTTTCTTT
abundance: many; v_gene: TRBV7-2; j_gene: TRBJ1-2; d_gene: TRBD1; len: 15; CDR3aa: CASRPGTGGNYGYTF; CDR3nt: TGTGCCAGCAGACCCGGGACAGGGGGCAACTATGGCTACACCTTC
abundance: many; v_gene: TRBV5-1; j_gene: TRBJ2-5; d_gene: -; len: 13; CDR3aa: CASSFAPQETQYF; CDR3nt: TGCGCCAGCAGCTTTGCCCCCCAAGAGACCCAGTACTTC
abundance: many; v_gene: TRBV20-1; j_gene: TRBJ1-5; d_gene: -; len: 17; CDR3aa: CSARFVALIGVDQPQHF; CDR3nt: TGCAGTGCTAGATTTGTGGCTTTGATAGGAGTGGATCAGCCCCAGCATTTT
abundance: many; v_gene: TRBV5-1; j_gene: TRBJ2-5; d_gene: -; len: 14; CDR3aa: CASSLRRHQETQYF; CDR3nt: TGCGCCAGCAGCCTCCGTAGACACCAAGAGACCCAGTACTTC
abundance: many; v_gene: TRBV12-3/TRBV12-4; j_gene: TRBJ1-5; d_gene: -; len: 14; CDR3aa: CASNLQGFNQPQHF; CDR3nt: TGTGCCAGCAATCTACAGGGTTTCAATCAGCCCCAGCATTTT
abundance: few; v_gene: TRBV5-5; j_gene: TRBJ1-5; d_gene: -; len: 17; CDR3aa: CASSLSRSGSSNQPQHF; CDR3nt: TGTGCCAGCAGCTTGTCTCGCTCAGGGAGTAGCAATCAGCCCCAGCATTTT
abundance: -; v_gene: TRBV5-4; j_gene: TRBJ2-3; d_gene: TRBD2; len: 15; CDR3aa: CASSGAGGLSDTQYF; CDR3nt: TGTGCCAGCAGCGGGGCGGGGGGGCTGTCAGATACGCAGTATTTT
abundance: few; v_gene: TRBV15; j_gene: TRBJ2-2; d_gene: TRBD2; len: 15; CDR3aa: CATSNQLAGTGELFF; CDR3nt: TGTGCCACCAGCAACCAACTAGCGGGGACCGGGGAGCTGTTTTTT
abundance: many; v_gene: TRBV6-5; j_gene: TRBJ1-3; d_gene: -; len: 13; CDR3aa: CASRTPSGNTIYF; CDR3nt: TGTGCCAGCAGGACACCCTCTGGAAACACCATATATTTT
abundance: -; v_gene: TRBV4-1; j_gene: TRBJ1-3; d_gene: TRBD1; len: 15; CDR3aa: CASSQVQGAMDTIYF; CDR3nt: TGCGCCAGCAGCCAAGTTCAGGGGGCGATGGACACCATATATTTT
abundance: many; v_gene: TRBV5-1; j_gene: TRBJ2-1; d_gene: -; len: 14; CDR3aa: CASSPDPWTNEQFF; CDR3nt: TGCGCCAGCAGTCCAGATCCCTGGACCAATGAGCAGTTCTTC
abundance: many; v_gene: TRBV7-9; j_gene: TRBJ1-5; d_gene: TRBD1; len: 14; CDR3aa: CASSPQGASQPQHF; CDR3nt: TGTGCCAGCAGCCCACAGGGGGCTAGTCAGCCCCAGCATTTT
abundance: few; v_gene: TRBV4-1; j_gene: TRBJ2-5; d_gene: -; len: 13; CDR3aa: CASSQDGWETQYF; CDR3nt: TGCGCCAGCAGCCAAGATGGGTGGGAGACCCAGTACTTC
abundance: many; v_gene: TRBV10-3; j_gene: TRBJ2-7; d_gene: -; len: 13; CDR3aa: CAIGVGGAYEQYF; CDR3nt: TGTGCCATCGGGGTTGGGGGAGCCTACGAGCAGTACTTC